One and the same sample provided the 25 T cell receptor beta chains below, sequenced in a study of blood T cell repertoires in COVID-19. Using immunoSEQ multiplex PCR, the repertoire was profiled, and TCRdb retains in-frame clones only, with some absent. The table includes approximately 68,000 clones, roughly 84% detected once. Sequenced input: peripheral blood. Every receptor here comes from a woman aged 60-75 years with acute or convalescent COVID-19.

This clone was seen a few times. The chain employs TRBV18 and TRBJ2-1; D unresolved. The V end lost 3 bases, the J end lost 6 bases, and 18 bases lay between the germline ends. The CDR3 is 16 amino acids. Germline-derived CDR1 and CDR2 are KGHSH and LQKENI. Written as DNA, the CDR3 is TGTGCCAGCTCACCCTACACCCGAGGTCATGGCAATGAGCAGTTCTTC. Protein sequence: CASSPYTRGHGNEQFF.

This clone occurred a few times. The chain carries TRBV3-1 (or the pseudogene TRBV3-2) and TRBJ1-1; possibly TRBD1 for D (5 bases). CDR3 size: 14 residues. The germline gives CDR1 LGHDT, CDR2 YNNKEL (reference sequence). V lost 4 bases, J lost 0 bases, and 9 bases lay in between. CDR3 in DNA: TGTGCCAGCAGCCCCGGGGGTTTGAACACTGAAGCTTTCTTT. As protein: CASSPGGLNTEAFF.

This clone was counted a few times. The chain couples TRBV5-1 to TRBJ2-1; 14 nucleotides align to TRBD2. This CDR3 spans 18 amino acids. The V segment lost 0 bases and the J segment 7 bases; nucleotides outside the gene matches: 9. Germline assignment: CDR1 SGHRS and CDR2 YFSETQ. The CDR3 DNA reads as TGCGCCAGCAGCTTGGCCGGACTAGCGGGGGGCCGAGAAAATGAGCAGTTCTTC. This codes for CASSLAGLAGGRENEQFF.

CDR3 sequence (DNA): TGTGCCAGCAGCTTGGCAGGGGTTTTGACTGAAGCTTTCTTT. Translating it yields CASSLAGVLTEAFF. The chain carries TRBV5-4 and TRBJ1-1; maybe TRBD1 (6 bases). From germline, CDR1 is SGHNT and CDR2 YYREEE (reference sequence). The CDR3 runs to 14 residues. V was shortened by 0 bases and J by 5 bases, with 11 bases between the two germline ends.

This clone occurred once. This chain uses TRBV6-5 with TRBJ1-5; possible D gene TRBD1, 5 bases. CDR1 is MNHEY, CDR2 SVGAGI, per germline. The CDR3 length is 13 residues. V was trimmed by 8 bases and J by 4 bases, leaving 12 bases between them. CDR3: CASGQGGNQPQHF. CDR3 coding DNA: TGTGCCAGCGGCCAGGGAGGGAATCAGCCCCAGCATTTT.

V and J are TRBV19 and TRBJ1-3, with 10 bases lining up with TRBD1. V lost 6 bases to trimming and J lost 2 bases; unmatched junction nucleotides: 4. CDR1 and CDR2 from the germline V gene are LNHDA and SQIVND (reference sequence). There are 15 residues in the CDR3. The CDR3 nucleotides read TGTGCCAGTAGGGGGACAGGGGAAGCTGGAAACACCATATATTTT. Protein product: CASRGTGEAGNTIYF.

The chain recombines TRBV29-1 with TRBJ1-2, with no clear D. V was shortened by 6 bases and J by 4 bases, with 12 bases between the two germline ends. Germline CDR1 and CDR2: SQVTM and ANQGSEA. There are 12 residues in the CDR3. CDR3 residues: CSVSEAPYGYTF. CDR3 in DNA: TGCAGCGTCTCCGAAGCACCCTATGGCTACACCTTC.

The chain uses TRBV14 and TRBJ1-1, with 8 bases matching TRBD1. V dropped 5 bases and J dropped 7; count of bases not matched to a gene: 15. Germline CDR1 and CDR2: SGHDN and FVKESK. The CDR3 contains 16 residues. CDR3: CASSSLFGQGASEAFF. Here the CDR3 DNA reads TGTGCCAGCAGCTCACTTTTCGGGCAGGGGGCAAGTGAAGCTTTCTTT.

This chain joins TRBV6-1 and TRBJ1-5, with no clear D. With 4 bases removed from V and 4 bases from J, the gap between germline ends came to 17 bases. CDR1 is MNHNS, CDR2 SASEGT, per germline. The CDR3 spans 16 residues. The CDR3, as DNA: TGTGCCAGCAGTGTTGTTTGGGAGAACGGGAATCAGCCCCAGCATTTT. It encodes CASSVVWENGNQPQHF.

The V and J genes are TRBV19 and TRBJ1-1; 7 bases align to TRBD1. Germline V lookup: CDR1 LNHDA, CDR2 SQIVND (reference sequence). Unmatched junction bases numbered 12, after V lost 5 bases and J lost 0 bases. The CDR3 sequence is 17 residues long. The CDR3 here is CASSPLRDRRLNTEAFF. CDR3 nucleotide sequence: TGTGCCAGTAGTCCACTCCGGGACAGACGACTGAACACTGAAGCTTTCTTT.

V usage is TRBV18 and J usage is TRBJ1-4, with D perhaps matching TRBD1 (5 bases). Germline V CDR1 and CDR2: KGHSH, LQKENI. Trimming took off 3 bases at V and 8 bases at J, with 22 bases between the two ends. CDR3 length: 17 amino acids. The DNA of the CDR3 is TGTGCCAGCTCACCCCAACCTGTCAGGGATCCTCCCGAAAAACTGTTTTTT. It is translated as CASSPQPVRDPPEKLFF.

For this clone: Distinct nucleotide sequences in the sample also encode this CDR3. The chain links TRBV6-4 to TRBJ1-5, with D tentatively TRBD1 (6 bases). CDR3 size: 14 residues. Per the germline V gene, CDR1 is MRHNA and CDR2 is SNTAGT. V gave up 3 bases and J gave up 7 bases, with 13 bases separating them. CDR3 sequence (DNA): TGTGCCAGCAGTGAACAGGGCGGAGGCCAGCCCCAGCATTTT. It is translated as CASSEQGGGQPQHF.

This clone occurred once. The rearrangement joins TRBV5-1 to TRBJ2-3; 15 nucleotides match TRBD2. V was clipped by 2 bases and J by 2 bases; unmatched bases: 9. The germline gives CDR1 SGHRS, CDR2 YFSETQ. CDR3 length equals 19 residues. CDR3 sequence (DNA): TGCGCCAGCAGCTTCACCGGGACTAGCGGGGGGCCGTTCACAGATACGCAGTATTTT. Its protein product is CASSFTGTSGGPFTDTQYF.

The genes are TRBV5-1 and TRBJ1-2, with unresolved D. Germline V lookup: CDR1 SGHRS, CDR2 YFSETQ. V lost 4 bases to trimming and J lost 0 bases, with 13 bases between them. The CDR3 is 15 amino acids. The DNA for the CDR3 is TGCGCCAGCAGCCCGCAGGTATCCTCTAACTATGGCTACACCTTC. It translates to CASSPQVSSNYGYTF.

This rearrangement joins TRBV5-8 to TRBJ1-3; D perhaps matches TRBD1 (5 bases). Germline CDR1 reads SGHTS; CDR2 reads YDEGEE. V lost 0 bases and J lost 7, with 8 bases in between. There are 13 residues in the CDR3. CDR3 residues: CASSLARVNTIYF. CDR3 in DNA: TGTGCCAGCAGCTTGGCCAGGGTGAACACCATATATTTT.

This rearrangement joins TRBV15 to TRBJ1-2; D perhaps matches TRBD1 (6 bases). From germline, CDR1 is LNHNV and CDR2 YYDKDF (reference sequence). The CDR3 loop spans 13 amino acids. V gave up 5 bases and J gave up 6 bases, with 13 bases separating them. CDR3 in amino acids: CATSGGRGDGYTF. In nucleotides, the CDR3 is TGTGCCACCAGCGGGGGCAGGGGAGATGGCTACACCTTC.

The chain recombines TRBV29-1 with TRBJ2-1, with D unresolved. V lost 7 bases and J 12 bases, leaving 16 bases between the germline ends. The V gene's germline CDR1 is SQVTM and CDR2 ANQGSEA. This CDR3 spans 11 amino acids. CDR3 region: CSAESGYGQFF. CDR3 in DNA: TGCAGCGCCGAGAGTGGTTACGGGCAGTTCTTC.

This chain links TRBV3-1 (or the pseudogene TRBV3-2) with TRBJ1-1, with a possible D match to TRBD1 (5 bases). Germline V gives CDR1 LGHDT, CDR2 YNNKEL (reference sequence). The CDR3 is made up of 11 amino acids. Trimming removed 1 base at V and 11 bases at J, with 8 bases between. The CDR3 bases are TGTGCCAGCAGCCAAGGACAGTCGGCTTTCTTT. Translating it yields CASSQGQSAFF.

The rearrangement uses TRBV23-1 and TRBJ2-5; D is ambiguous. TRBV23-1 counts as an open reading frame of uncertain function. CDR3 length equals 10 residues. V was pared by 8 bases and J by 3 bases, with 4 bases between. The CDR3 nucleotides read TGCGCCAGCGTAAAAGAGACCCAGTACTTC. Amino acid sequence: CASVKETQYF.

The chain couples TRBV5-1 to TRBJ2-2; 12 bases fit TRBD2. CDR1 is SGHRS and CDR2 is YFSETQ in the germline V gene. The CDR3 loop spans 17 amino acids. Losses at the gene ends were 5 bases for V and 6 bases for J; bases not matched to a gene: 11. The CDR3: CASSSGLAGKAAGELFF. The CDR3 region has the DNA TGCGCCAGCAGTTCTGGACTAGCGGGGAAGGCGGCCGGGGAGCTGTTTTTT.

This clone was detected only once. The CDR3 region is CASSPGLAGELFF. CDR3 nucleotide sequence: TGCGCCAGCAGCCCTGGACTAGCCGGGGAGCTGTTTTTT. The chain has TRBV5-1 and TRBJ2-2, with TRBD2 identical over 7 bases. V shed 4 bases, J shed 6 bases, and the junction held 3 bases outside the gene matches. The CDR3 has 13 amino acids. Looked up from germline, CDR1 is SGHRS and CDR2 is YFSETQ.

The rearrangement links TRBV5-4 to TRBJ2-1; TRBD2 aligns across 11 bases. This CDR3 region has 15 residues. Trimming took 4 bases from V and 4 from J; bases not matched to a gene: 4. Germline loops: CDR1 SGHNT, CDR2 YYREEE (reference sequence). The CDR3 sequence is CASSRSGGAYNEQFF. The CDR3 coding sequence is TGTGCCAGCAGCCGTAGCGGGGGGGCATACAATGAGCAGTTCTTC.

The chain links TRBV6-5 to TRBJ2-7, with D possibly TRBD1 on 7 matching bases. Germline CDR1 and CDR2: MNHEY and SVGAGI. CDR3 length: 14 amino acids. V was shortened by 7 bases and J by 4 bases, with 17 bases between the two germline ends. The CDR3 bases are TGTGCCAGCATTCCGTATCAGGGGGGATACGAGCAGTACTTC. It is translated as CASIPYQGGYEQYF.

This chain joins TRBV19 and TRBJ1-1; no reliable D call. The ends were cut back, 7 bases at V and 4 bases at J, with 10 bases in the middle. This CDR3 comprises 12 residues. From germline, CDR1 is LNHDA and CDR2 SQIVND (reference sequence). The CDR3 DNA reads as TGTGCCAGTAAAACCTCACTCACTGAAGCTTTCTTT. It encodes CASKTSLTEAFF.

The chain joins TRBV5-6 to TRBJ1-2, with TRBD1 identical over 9 bases. The ends lost 3 bases at V and 4 bases at J; junction bases unmatched: 4. This CDR3 contains 14 residues. Germline V gene data show CDR1 as SGHDT and CDR2 as YYEEEE. CDR3 coding DNA: TGTGCCAGCAGCTCGGGACAGGGCCCCTATGGCTACACCTTC. As protein: CASSSGQGPYGYTF.